Listed here is a single T cell receptor beta chain. As yet, its antigen is unknown. These data are taken from a study of shared clonotypes between healthy human individuals. Whole-study findings and limits: Rarefaction showed that sequencing of sorted subsets was incomplete (despite large depth).

Naive CD8 cells were CD45RO-negative, positively selected for CCR7, excluding terminally differentiated effector memory CD45RA+ cells. Sorted-subset replicate PCRs used 150 to 250 ng of genomic DNA. This amount corresponded to 30,000 to 35,000 T cell genomes. Using immunoSEQ multiplex PCR, the repertoire was profiled, and TCRdb retains in-frame clones only, with some absent. The sample holds about 700,000 clones; 92% are singletons and the top ten take 24%. The receptor was derived from a man aged 30 to 39 in good health. Sequencing input: naive CD8+ T cells sorted from blood.

CDR3 sequence reads: CASSIITTGLGRGTEAFF. The CDR3 bases are TGTGCCAGTAGTATAATTACGACAGGGCTAGGGCGCGGCACTGAAGCTTTCTTT. This chain connects TRBV19 to TRBJ1-1; 7 bases agree with TRBD1. CDR1 and CDR2 from the germline V gene are LNHDA and SQIVND (reference sequence). Losses at the gene ends were 2 bases for V and 4 bases for J; bases not matched to a gene: 16. This CDR3 is built from 18 residues. Filled out from reference TRBV19 and TRBJ1-1, the complete variable domain reads DGGITQSPKYLFRKEGQNVTLSCEQNLNHDAMYWYRQDPGQGLRLIYYSQIVNDFQKGDIAEGYSVSREKKESFPLTVTSAQKNPTAFYLCASSIITTGLGRGTEAFFGQGTRLTVV.